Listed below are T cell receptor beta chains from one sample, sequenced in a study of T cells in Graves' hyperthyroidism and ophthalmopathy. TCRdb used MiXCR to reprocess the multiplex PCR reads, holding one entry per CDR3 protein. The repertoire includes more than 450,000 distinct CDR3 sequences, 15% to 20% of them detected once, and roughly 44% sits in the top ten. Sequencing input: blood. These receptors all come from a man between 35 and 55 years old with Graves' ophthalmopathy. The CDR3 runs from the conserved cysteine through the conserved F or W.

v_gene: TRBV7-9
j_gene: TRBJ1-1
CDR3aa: CASSLGSPEAFF

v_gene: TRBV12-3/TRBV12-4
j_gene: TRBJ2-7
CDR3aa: CASSRTGTWYEQYF

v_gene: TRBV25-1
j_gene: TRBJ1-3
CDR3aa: CASSGTTGNTIYF

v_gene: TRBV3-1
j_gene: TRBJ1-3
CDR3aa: CASSQQGGGNTIYF

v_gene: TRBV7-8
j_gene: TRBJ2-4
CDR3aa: CASSTTSGRVLAKNIQYF

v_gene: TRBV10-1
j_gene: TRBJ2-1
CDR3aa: CASSGGQGRGNEQFF

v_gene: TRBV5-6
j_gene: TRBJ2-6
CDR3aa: CASSLDDGANVLTF

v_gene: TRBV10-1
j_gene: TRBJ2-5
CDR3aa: CASSDDRVGETQYF

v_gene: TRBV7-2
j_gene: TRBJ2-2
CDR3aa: CASSFSPTGSGTGELFF

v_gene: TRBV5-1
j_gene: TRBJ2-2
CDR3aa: CASLPGVNTGELFF

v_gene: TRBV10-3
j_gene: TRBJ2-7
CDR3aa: CAISESNRVGQYF

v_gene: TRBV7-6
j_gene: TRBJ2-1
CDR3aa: CASSLPTEEQFF

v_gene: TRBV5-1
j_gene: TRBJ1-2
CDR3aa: CASSLQGAENYGYTF

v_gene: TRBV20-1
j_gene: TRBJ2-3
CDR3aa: CSARGDGTDTQYF

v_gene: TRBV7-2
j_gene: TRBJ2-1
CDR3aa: CASSSDFNEQFF

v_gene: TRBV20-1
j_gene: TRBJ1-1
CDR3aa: CSARDQGQPNTEAFF

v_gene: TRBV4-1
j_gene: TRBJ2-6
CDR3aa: CASSQGHSGANVLTF

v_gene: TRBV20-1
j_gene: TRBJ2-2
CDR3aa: CSARDLGGPGTGELFF

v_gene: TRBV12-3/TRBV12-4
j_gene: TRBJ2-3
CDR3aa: CASSPALAGKTDTQYF

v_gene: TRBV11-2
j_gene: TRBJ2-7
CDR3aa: CASSLDPRAEQYF

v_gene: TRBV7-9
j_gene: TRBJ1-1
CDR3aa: CASSLSAGQGGDTEAFF

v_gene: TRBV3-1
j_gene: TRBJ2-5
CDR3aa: CASSQSTGYETQYF

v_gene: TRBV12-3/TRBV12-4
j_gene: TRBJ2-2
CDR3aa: CASSSTRTGELFF

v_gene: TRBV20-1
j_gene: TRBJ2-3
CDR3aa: CSARDHFREGTDTQYF

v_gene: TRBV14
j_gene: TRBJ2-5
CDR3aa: CASSQASGAETQYF

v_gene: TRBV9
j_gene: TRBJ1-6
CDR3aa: CASSPFGTGKSPLHF

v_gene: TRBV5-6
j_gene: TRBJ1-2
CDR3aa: CASSFSGLLGGYTF

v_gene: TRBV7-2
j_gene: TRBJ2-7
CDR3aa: CASSPPSVRAFYEQYF

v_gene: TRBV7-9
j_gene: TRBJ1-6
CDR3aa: CASSPDLQVAPLHF

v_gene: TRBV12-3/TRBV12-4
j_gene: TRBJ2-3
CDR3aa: CASSEFQRGSTDTQYF

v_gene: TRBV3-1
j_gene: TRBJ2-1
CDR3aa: CASRPIAGGYNEQFF

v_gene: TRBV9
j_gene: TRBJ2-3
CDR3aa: CASSVGRGTDTQYF

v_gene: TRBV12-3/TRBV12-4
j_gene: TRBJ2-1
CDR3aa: CASSPAVWQFF

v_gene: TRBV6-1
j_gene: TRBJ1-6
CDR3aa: CASNKLIRGPNSPLHF

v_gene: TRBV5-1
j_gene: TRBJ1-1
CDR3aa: CASSARGGATEAFF

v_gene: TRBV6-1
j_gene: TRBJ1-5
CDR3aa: CASSWTGGNQPQHF

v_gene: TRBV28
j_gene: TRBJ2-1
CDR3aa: CASSSSSGSFYNEQFF

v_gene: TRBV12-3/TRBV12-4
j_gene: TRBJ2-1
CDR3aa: CASFPLAGLYNEQFF

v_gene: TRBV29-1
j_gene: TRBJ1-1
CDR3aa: CSVGQGPMNTEAFF

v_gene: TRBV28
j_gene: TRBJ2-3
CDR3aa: CASSQGGRNTDTQYF

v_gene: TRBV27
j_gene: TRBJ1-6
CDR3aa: CATKPDKTNSPLHF

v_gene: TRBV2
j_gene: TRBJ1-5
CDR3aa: CASRTRGGQPQHF

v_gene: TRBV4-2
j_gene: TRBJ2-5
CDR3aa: CASNQDSGRETQYF

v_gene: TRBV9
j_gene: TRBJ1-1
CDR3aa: CASSASPDPNTEAFF

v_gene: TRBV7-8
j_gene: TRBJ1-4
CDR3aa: CASSLAARGWYEKLFF

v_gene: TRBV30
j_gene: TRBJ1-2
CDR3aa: CAWSVPQMRPGYTF

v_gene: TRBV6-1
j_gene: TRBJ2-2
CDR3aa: CASSGASGSEGELFF

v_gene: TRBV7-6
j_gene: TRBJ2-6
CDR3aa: CASSLAQPGANVLTF

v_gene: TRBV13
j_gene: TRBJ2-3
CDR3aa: CASSTMGHITDTQYF

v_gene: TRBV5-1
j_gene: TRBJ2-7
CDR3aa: CASSLVSQLSSYEQYF

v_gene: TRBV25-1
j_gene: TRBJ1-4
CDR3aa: CASSEPDRGDEKLFF

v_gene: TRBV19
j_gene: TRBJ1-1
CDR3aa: CASHTRGVTEAFF

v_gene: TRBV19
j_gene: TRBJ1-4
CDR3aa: CASTASATNEKLFF

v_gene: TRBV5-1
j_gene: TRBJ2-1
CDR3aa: CASSSPPQGEGYNEQFF